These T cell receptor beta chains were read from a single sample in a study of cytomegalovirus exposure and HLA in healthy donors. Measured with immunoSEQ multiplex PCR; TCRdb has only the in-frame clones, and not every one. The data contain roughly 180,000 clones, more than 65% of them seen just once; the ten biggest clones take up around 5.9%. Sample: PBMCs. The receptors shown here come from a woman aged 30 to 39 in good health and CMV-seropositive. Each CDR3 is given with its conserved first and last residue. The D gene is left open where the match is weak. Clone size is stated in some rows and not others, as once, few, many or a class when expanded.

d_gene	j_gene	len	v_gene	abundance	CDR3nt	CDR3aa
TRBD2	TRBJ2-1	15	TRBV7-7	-	TGTGCTAGCAGCCAACTGGCGGGAGGGAACAATGAGCAGTTCTTC	CASSQLAGGNNEQFF
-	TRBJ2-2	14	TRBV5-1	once	TGCGCCAGCGGCGCCGGGGTGAACACCGGGGAGCTGTTTTTT	CASGAGVNTGELFF
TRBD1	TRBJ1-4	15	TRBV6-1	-	TGTGCCTCAGGGCCGTCACAGGGGATTAATGAAAAACTGTTTTTT	CASGPSQGINEKLFF
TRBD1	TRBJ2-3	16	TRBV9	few	TGTGCCAGCAGCGTGCGGGACAGGGAAGAAACAGATACGCAGTATTTT	CASSVRDREETDTQYF
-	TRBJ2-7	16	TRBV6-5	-	TGTGCCAGCAGTTACCTTAACCAGTTAGCGTCCTACGAGCAGTACTTC	CASSYLNQLASYEQYF
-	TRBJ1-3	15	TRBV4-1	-	TGCGCCAGCAGCCCCCATGGTAGCACTGGAAACACCATATATTTT	CASSPHGSTGNTIYF
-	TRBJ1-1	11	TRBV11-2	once	TGTGCCAGCAGCTTTTCAGCTGAAGCTTTCTTT	CASSFSAEAFF
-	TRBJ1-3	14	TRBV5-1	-	TGCGCCAGCAGCTTGTGGGCGCTGCCGGACACCATATATTTT	CASSLWALPDTIYF
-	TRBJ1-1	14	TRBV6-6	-	TGTGCCAGCATCCATACCGCTGCCTCGGCTGAAGCTTTCTTT	CASIHTAASAEAFF
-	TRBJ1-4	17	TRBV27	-	TGTGCCAGCAGTTACCGACAGCGAGTCGCAACTAATGAAAAACTGTTTTTT	CASSYRQRVATNEKLFF
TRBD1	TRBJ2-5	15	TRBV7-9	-	TGTGCCAGCAGCTCAACCAGGGGGCTCGACGAGACCCAGTACTTC	CASSSTRGLDETQYF
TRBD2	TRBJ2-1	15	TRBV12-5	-	TGTGCTAGTGGTAAACGACTAGCGGGATATTACGAGCAGTTCTTC	CASGKRLAGYYEQFF
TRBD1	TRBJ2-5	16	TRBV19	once	TGTGCCAGTAGTATAGGGGACAGGGCAGGCCAAGAGACCCAGTACTTC	CASSIGDRAGQETQYF
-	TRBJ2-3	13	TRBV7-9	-	TGTGCCAGCAGCTTAACCTACACAGATACGCAGTATTTT	CASSLTYTDTQYF
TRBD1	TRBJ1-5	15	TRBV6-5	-	TGTGCCAGCAGAGACTGGGACAGGGGTGATCAGCCCCAGCATTTT	CASRDWDRGDQPQHF
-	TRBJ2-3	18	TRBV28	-	TGTGCCAGCAGTACGCCCGCTCTAGCGCCGCTTAGCACAGATACGCAGTATTTT	CASSTPALAPLSTDTQYF
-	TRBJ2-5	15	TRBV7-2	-	TGTGCCAGCAGCTTGGGGGGGGCGCCCCAAGAGACCCAGTACTTC	CASSLGGAPQETQYF
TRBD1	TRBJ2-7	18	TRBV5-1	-	TGCGCCAGCAGCCCGACCGAACCGAGAGGGGGCACGGGGTACGAGCAGTACTTC	CASSPTEPRGGTGYEQYF
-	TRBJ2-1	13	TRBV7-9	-	TGTGCCAGCAGCTTGGACAGATACAATGAGCAGTTCTTC	CASSLDRYNEQFF
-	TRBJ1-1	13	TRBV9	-	TGTGCCAGCAGCGAAACCCCGGACACTGAAGCTTTCTTT	CASSETPDTEAFF
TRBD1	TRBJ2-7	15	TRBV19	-	TGTGCCAGTAGCCTGGCCGGGACAGGGTTTGACGAGCAGTACTTC	CASSLAGTGFDEQYF
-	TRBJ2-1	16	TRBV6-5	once	TGTGCCAGCAGTTACTCGGCTAGCGAACGATACAATGAGCAGTTCTTC	CASSYSASERYNEQFF
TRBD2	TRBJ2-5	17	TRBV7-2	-	TGTGCCAGCAGCCCAGACCTGCGGGGGGGAGCGAGGGAGACCCAGTACTTC	CASSPDLRGGARETQYF
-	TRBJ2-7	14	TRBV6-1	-	TGTGCCAGCAGTGAAGTAGGAGCCGAGGGCGAGCGGTACTTC	CASSEVGAEGERYF
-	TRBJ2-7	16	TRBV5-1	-	TGCGCCAGCAGCCTGGTACTCAGGGGCAAGTTCTACGAGCAGTACTTC	CASSLVLRGKFYEQYF
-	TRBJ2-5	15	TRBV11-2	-	TGTGCCAGCAGCCTGGGAGGCGGTCCCCAAGAGACCCAGTACTTC	CASSLGGGPQETQYF